This entry is about one T cell receptor (beta chain). What it binds is not known. The junction departs from the called germline gene at one end, perhaps through a read error. The data were taken from a study of T cell responses to AZD1222 COVID-19 vaccine. Study details: Pooling of second doses given at about 4 or about 12 weeks was done.

General study results and limits: Spike-wide coverage was observed for vaccine-associated CD4 TCRs, with dominant responses at 160-218 and 743-854. The peak T cell response came first, and repertoires were sampled only after it. Baseline seropositivity occurred in only six AZD1222 recipients.

The table came from immunoSEQ multiplex PCR; TCRdb's copy has only in-frame clones and leaves some out. The sample includes some 150,000 clones, approximately 93% seen only once; the top ten take less than 6.5%. The V gene's germline CDR1 is SGHRS and CDR2 YFSETQ. This CDR3 is built from 14 residues. This clonotype was sampled from an adult in good health. The chain is built from TRBV5-1 and TRBJ1-1, with D possibly being TRBD1 (5 bases). The material sequenced was peripheral blood, taken on day 0 of AZD1222 vaccination. CDR3 protein: CASSLEGFSSDAFF. The CDR3 nucleotides read TGCGCCAGCAGCTTGGAGGGGTTCTCATCTGACGCTTTCTTT.